This T cell receptor (beta chain) was obtained from a study of shared clonotypes between healthy human individuals. Study observations and caveats: Several donors held about 5% of naive CD4 clonotypes in common. Represented genetic and exposure-history diversity was restricted by having few donors.

For this clone: The target antigen is unknown.

Naive CD8 cells lacked CD45RO, underwent positive selection for CCR7 and left out terminally differentiated effector memory CD45RA+ cells. Germline CDR1 SGHDN, CDR2 FVKESK. CDR3 length: 17 amino acids. V lost 3 bases and J 0 bases, leaving 17 bases between the germline ends. Sequenced by immunoSEQ multiplex PCR; TCRdb stores in-frame clones only, minus some. The data show approximately 720,000 clones, roughly nine tenths seen once. This sequence originates from a young man in good health. The specimen was naive CD8+ T cells sorted from blood. The chain uses TRBV14 and TRBJ1-1; D not resolved. The CDR3 is CASSQDTGAVMNTEAFF. CDR3 sequence (DNA): TGTGCCAGCAGCCAGGATACGGGCGCCGTAATGAACACTGAAGCTTTCTTT.